Each of the 5 T cell receptor beta chains below was sequenced from the same sample in a study of cytomegalovirus exposure and HLA in healthy donors (dated by TCRdb to about 2017). The library was produced with the immunoSEQ multiplex PCR assay. What TCRdb holds here is the immuneACCESS table cut down to in-frame rearrangements. Part of the clones is not present; checked against another copy, under half of the missing clones reflect an unresolved V gene, and the others are unexplained. Counted in this sample were a few hundred thousand clones; approximately 80% of them appeared once. The ten largest clonotypes hold over 13% of the sample. Specimen: PBMCs. The receptors originated from a woman aged 25 to 45 in good health and CMV-seropositive.

The chain uses TRBV4-2 and TRBJ1-2, with 7 nucleotides matching TRBD1. The CDR3 is 14 amino acids. V shed 4 bases and J 2 bases; nucleotides not matched to a gene: 4. Germline values: CDR1 LGHNA, CDR2 YNFKEQ. In DNA form, the CDR3 reads TGTGCCAGCAGCCCTGGGACAGACAACTATGGCTACACCTTC. Translated, it gives CASSPGTDNYGYTF.

This clone showed up just once. The chain combines TRBV6-5 with TRBJ2-4; a weak D match, TRBD2 (6 bases). The CDR3 is made up of 11 amino acids. Trimming removed 5 bases from V and 16 bases from J, with 15 bases in between. Germline V gene data show CDR1 as MNHEY and CDR2 as SVGAGI. The CDR3 loop is CASSNGLLEYF. CDR3 DNA: TGTGCCAGCAGTAACGGACTACTTGAATACTTC.

The chain joins TRBV5-1 to TRBJ2-7; 7 nucleotides line up with TRBD2. The germline CDR1 and CDR2 sequences are SGHRS and YFSETQ. V was pared by 1 base and J by 2 bases, with 6 bases of the junction left unmatched. The CDR3 length is 15 residues. CDR3 sequence reads: CASSLTSSGPYEQYF. The CDR3 DNA is TGCGCCAGCAGCTTGACCTCTAGCGGCCCCTACGAGCAGTACTTC.

The V call is TRBV5-4, the J call TRBJ1-2; no firm D call. CDR1 is SGHNT, CDR2 YYREEE, per germline (reference sequence). The length of the CDR3 is 15 residues. Trimming left V 3 bases short and J 4 bases short, with 16 bases between. The CDR3 sequence: CASSYLDATIYGYTF. In DNA form, the CDR3 reads TGTGCCAGCAGCTACCTGGATGCCACCATCTATGGCTACACCTTC.

The chain couples TRBV7-9 to TRBJ2-7, with D perhaps matching TRBD2 (6 bases). Trimming stripped 1 base from V and 1 base from J, with 11 bases between. CDR1 and CDR2 (germline): SEHNR, FQNEAQ (reference sequence). The CDR3 is 15 amino acids. This chain's CDR3 is CASSLGNSGSYEQYF. In nucleotides, the CDR3 is TGTGCCAGCAGCTTAGGAAATAGCGGATCCTACGAGCAGTACTTC.